Detailed here is one TCR beta chain. Its antigen is undetermined. The data stem from a study of cytomegalovirus exposure and HLA in healthy donors. Study results and caveats: Most CMV-associated TCR beta chains appeared HLA-restricted in a later analysis. In vitro testing confirmed a few CMV-associated chains as specific for CMV antigens. In an earlier analysis, productive rearrangement rates for most beta V segments clustered near 90% or 30%.

The CDR3 has 14 amino acids. J was trimmed by 7 bases and V by 4 bases; bases with no gene match: 1. CDR1 and CDR2 from the germline V gene are SEHNR and FQNEAQ (reference sequence). In the PCR, 60 Vbeta and 13 Jbeta primers were used. Some clones are missing from TCRdb's copy, which holds only in-frame ones; the method was immunoSEQ multiplex PCR. The table has around 53,000 clones, around 70% seen once. Every donor was a healthy person donating bone marrow. The sample comprised PBMCs. The sequence derives from a young man in good health and CMV-seronegative. The genes are TRBV7-9 and TRBJ1-4; 12 positions match TRBD1. For the CDR3, the DNA is TGTGCCAGCAGCTCGGGACAGGGGGCTGAAAAACTGTTTTTT. Its translation: CASSSGQGAEKLFF.